This is a list of T cell receptor beta chains from one sample in a study of blood T cell repertoires in COVID-19. Assay: immunoSEQ multiplex PCR; the TCRdb copy retains only in-frame clones and omits some. The data show over 150,000 clones, about 86% seen once. The sample taken for sequencing was peripheral blood. These receptors originate from a woman aged 70 to 79 who had recovered from COVID-19. CDR3s include the opening cysteine and the closing phenylalanine or tryptophan. Each record gives: J gene, V gene, CDR3 protein.

J gene: TRBJ1-5
V gene: TRBV7-8
CDR3 protein: CASSLAGGQPQHF

J gene: TRBJ2-3
V gene: TRBV5-1
CDR3 protein: CASSSPGGASTDTQYF

J gene: TRBJ1-2
V gene: TRBV7-8
CDR3 protein: CASRPREGDYGYTF

J gene: TRBJ1-2
V gene: TRBV18
CDR3 protein: CASSPEGQAGGYTF

J gene: TRBJ2-5
V gene: TRBV12-5
CDR3 protein: CASVAQAGETQYF

J gene: TRBJ2-5
V gene: TRBV7-6
CDR3 protein: CASSLPEPLISLVAETQYF

J gene: TRBJ2-1
V gene: TRBV10-3
CDR3 protein: CAISERLAGDNEQFF

J gene: TRBJ1-1
V gene: TRBV18
CDR3 protein: CASSLGGQGGTEAFF

J gene: TRBJ1-3
V gene: TRBV9
CDR3 protein: CASSASGQGLAGNTIYF

J gene: TRBJ1-3
V gene: TRBV28
CDR3 protein: CASSHSEAGNTIYF

J gene: TRBJ2-2
V gene: TRBV28
CDR3 protein: CASFTSREREFGELFF

J gene: TRBJ1-1
V gene: TRBV30
CDR3 protein: CAWSANRGTEAFF

J gene: TRBJ2-3
V gene: TRBV24-1
CDR3 protein: CATSDLGLAEDTQYF

J gene: TRBJ2-1
V gene: TRBV11-2
CDR3 protein: CASSLAGGNEQFF

J gene: TRBJ1-2
V gene: TRBV3-1/TRBV3-2
CDR3 protein: CASSLHMDREHGYTF

J gene: TRBJ2-3
V gene: TRBV6-5
CDR3 protein: CASSRSGGADTQYF

J gene: TRBJ2-5
V gene: TRBV2
CDR3 protein: CAAKRGGETQYF

J gene: TRBJ2-1
V gene: TRBV6-2/TRBV6-3
CDR3 protein: CASSYSSSGRGNEQFF

J gene: TRBJ1-2
V gene: TRBV30
CDR3 protein: CAWKRQGARSGYTF

J gene: TRBJ1-1
V gene: TRBV29-1
CDR3 protein: CSVEGRPGGHTEAFF

J gene: TRBJ2-2
V gene: TRBV29-1
CDR3 protein: CSVPRGGELFF

J gene: TRBJ2-1
V gene: TRBV20-1
CDR3 protein: CSASSGGPGYNEQFF

J gene: TRBJ2-1
V gene: TRBV6-4
CDR3 protein: CASSDGASGSNEQFF

J gene: TRBJ1-2
V gene: TRBV5-6
CDR3 protein: CASTPWQGYGYTF

J gene: TRBJ2-1
V gene: TRBV11-2
CDR3 protein: CASSSAPRGSYNEQFF

J gene: TRBJ1-4
V gene: TRBV27
CDR3 protein: CASSLSGTATNEKLFF

J gene: TRBJ1-5
V gene: TRBV3-1/TRBV3-2
CDR3 protein: CASASSNQPQHF

J gene: TRBJ2-1
V gene: TRBV7-3
CDR3 protein: CASSLGHNNEQFF

J gene: TRBJ1-6
V gene: TRBV9
CDR3 protein: CASSGDRGPAYNSPLHF

J gene: TRBJ1-1
V gene: TRBV5-4
CDR3 protein: CASSPRHRGGAFF